The following is a TCR beta chain sequence with its context. The CDR3 extends over 15 amino acids. Deletions cut 3 bases from V and 7 bases from J, with 12 bases between. The germline gives CDR1 KGHDR, CDR2 SFDVKD. These data come from a study of blood T cell repertoires in COVID-19. The protocol was immunoSEQ multiplex PCR, while the TCRdb copy is restricted to in-frame clones and leaves out a portion. Of 250,000 to 350,000 clones in the sample, 88% were seen once. Sequencing was performed on PBMCs or T cells enriched from blood (not recorded which). This sequence joins TRBV24-1 and TRBJ2-6; the D gene is possibly TRBD2 (5 bases). This TCR derives from a woman in her forties or fifties who had recovered from COVID-19. CDR3: CATSDARPGANVLTF. DNA of the CDR3: TGTGCCACCAGTGATGCCCGCCCGGGAGCCAACGTCCTGACTTTC.